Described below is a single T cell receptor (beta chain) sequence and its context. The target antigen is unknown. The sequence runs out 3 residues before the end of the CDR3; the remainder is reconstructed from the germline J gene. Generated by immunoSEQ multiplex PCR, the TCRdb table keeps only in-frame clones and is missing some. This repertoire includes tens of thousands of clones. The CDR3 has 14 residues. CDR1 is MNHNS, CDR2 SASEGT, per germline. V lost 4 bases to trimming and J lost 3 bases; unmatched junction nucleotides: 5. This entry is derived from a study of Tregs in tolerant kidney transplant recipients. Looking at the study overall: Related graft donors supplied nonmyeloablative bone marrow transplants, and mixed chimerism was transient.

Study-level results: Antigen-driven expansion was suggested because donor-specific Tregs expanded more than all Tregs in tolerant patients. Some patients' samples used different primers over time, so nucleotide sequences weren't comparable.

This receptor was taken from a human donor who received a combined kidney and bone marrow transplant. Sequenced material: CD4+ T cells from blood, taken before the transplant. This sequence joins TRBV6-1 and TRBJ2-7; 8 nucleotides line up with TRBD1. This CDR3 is CASSGRQGRYEQYF. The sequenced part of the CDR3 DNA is TGTGCCAGCAGTGGACGACAGGGGCGCTACGAG.